The T cell receptor beta chain described here comes from a study of CD8 T cells in Susac syndrome. Study-wide results and limits: Acknowledgment was made by the study that its TCR sequencing and HLA analysis involved a relatively small number of individuals.

About this clonotype: Its antigen is not identified.

RNA amounts of 0.5 to 1 ug underwent reverse transcription with random hexamers. Multiplex immunoSEQ PCR targeted 54 Vbeta and 13 Jbeta TCR beta segments. MiXCR, run by TCRdb on the immunoSEQ multiplex PCR reads, gives a single entry per CDR3 protein. The sample records about 80,000 distinct CDR3 sequences, about 96% being singletons. The ends were cut back, 1 base at V and 3 bases at J, with 33 bases in the middle. This CDR3 has 22 residues. Per germline, CDR1 LGHNA and CDR2 YSLEER. TCR beta sequencing covered blood CD8+ and CD4+ T cells. Negative magnetic isolation gave CD8+ and CD4+ cells; FACS enriched CD8+ TEMRA.

The TCR comes from a human donor with Susac syndrome. Sequencing input: CD8+ T cells from PBMCs. The rearrangement uses TRBV4-3 and TRBJ2-5, with D perhaps TRBD1 or TRBD2 (5 bases each). The CDR3 region has the DNA TGCGCCAGCAGCCAAGCGGGTTGGACTTCATCGTCCATCCGGGGCCTGGAAGAGACCCAGTACTTC. Translating it yields CASSQAGWTSSSIRGLEETQYF.